Presented here are 6 T cell receptor beta chains from one specimen sequenced in a study of beta chain features in type 1 diabetes. TCRB transcripts that were expressed got sequenced, as all of the isolated RNA had been reverse transcribed. The table came from immunoSEQ multiplex PCR; TCRdb's copy has only in-frame clones and leaves some out. This repertoire shows fewer than 200,000 clones, around 8% found once; its top ten account for nearly 0.65%. The sample comprised central memory CD4+ T cells from blood. These receptors were taken from a man aged 18 to 29 in good health.

This clone came up many times. The chain links TRBV29-1 to TRBJ2-7, with a tentative D call TRBD2 (6 bases). Trimming pared 8 bases from V and 3 bases from J, leaving 17 bases between. Germline V gives CDR1 SQVTM, CDR2 ANQGSEA. The CDR3 consists of 13 residues. The CDR3 DNA follows: TGCAGCATCTGTTTGGGACTTGACTACGAGCAGTACTTC. It translates to CSICLGLDYEQYF.

The chain recombines TRBV4-2 with TRBJ2-1; TRBD2 matches at 12 bases. J was trimmed by 1 base and V by 3 bases; bases with no gene match: 1. Germline-derived CDR1 and CDR2 are LGHNA and YNFKEQ. The CDR3 runs to 16 residues. This CDR3 is CASSQLAGGSYNEQFF. As DNA, the CDR3 is TGTGCCAGCAGCCAGCTAGCGGGAGGGTCCTACAATGAGCAGTTCTTC.

The chain recombines TRBV4-1 with TRBJ2-1; 15 bases fit TRBD2. The CDR3 length is 20 residues. With 0 bases clipped from V and 7 bases from J, the junction kept 13 bases outside the gene matches. Germline lookup yields CDR1 MGHRA and CDR2 YSYEKL. The CDR3 nucleotides read TGCGCCAGCAGCCAAGAGACCGGGGGACTAGCGGGAGGACCCCAGAATGAGCAGTTCTTC. It encodes CASSQETGGLAGGPQNEQFF.

This chain uses TRBV5-6 with TRBJ2-1; 7 bases align to TRBD1. Germline CDR1 is SGHDT and CDR2 is YYEEEE. This CDR3 contains 16 residues. V lost 0 bases to trimming and J lost 3 bases; unmatched junction nucleotides: 6. CDR3 DNA: TGTGCCAGCAGCTTGGAGGGCACAGGGGTCTACAATGAGCAGTTCTTC. It translates to CASSLEGTGVYNEQFF.

This clone occurred a few times. This rearrangement joins TRBV9 to TRBJ2-2; D remains ambiguous. Trimming stripped 0 bases from V and 7 bases from J, with 13 bases between. The CDR3 sequence is 15 residues long. CDR1 is SGDLS, CDR2 YYNGEE, per germline. CDR3 amino acids: CASSVVRDADGELFF. The CDR3 DNA reads TGTGCCAGCAGCGTAGTCCGTGACGCGGACGGGGAGCTGTTTTTT.

This chain links TRBV18 with TRBJ1-4; D gene ambiguous. The germline V gene encodes CDR1 KGHSH and CDR2 LQKENI. The CDR3 runs to 14 residues. The germline V and J ends were trimmed by 3 bases and 0 bases, with 5 bases remaining between them. The DNA for the CDR3 is TGTGCCAGCTCACCCGGTGCAACTAATGAAAAACTGTTTTTT. This sequence encodes CASSPGATNEKLFF.